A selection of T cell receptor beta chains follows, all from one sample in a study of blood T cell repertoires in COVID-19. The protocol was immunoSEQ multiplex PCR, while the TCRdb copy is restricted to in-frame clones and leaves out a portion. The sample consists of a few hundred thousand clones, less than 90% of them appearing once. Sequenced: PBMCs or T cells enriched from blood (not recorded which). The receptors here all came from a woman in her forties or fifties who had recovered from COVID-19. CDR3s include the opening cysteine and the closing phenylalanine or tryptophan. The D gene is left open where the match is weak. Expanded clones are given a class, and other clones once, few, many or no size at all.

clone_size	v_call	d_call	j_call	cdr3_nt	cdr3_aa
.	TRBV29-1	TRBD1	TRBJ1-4	TGCAGCGCGGGACAGGTTTTTGAAAAACTGTTTTTT	CSAGQVFEKLFF
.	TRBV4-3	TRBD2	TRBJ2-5	TGCGCCAGCAGCCAAGGTTCAGCGGGAGGGCCCGAGACCCAGTACTTC	CASSQGSAGGPETQYF
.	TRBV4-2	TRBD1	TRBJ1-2	TGTGCCAGCAGCCAAACCTGGGACAGCTTCTACACCTTC	CASSQTWDSFYTF
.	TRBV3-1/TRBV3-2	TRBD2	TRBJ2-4	TGTGCCAGCAGCCAAGATCTAGCGGAAAAAAACATTCAGTACTTC	CASSQDLAEKNIQYF
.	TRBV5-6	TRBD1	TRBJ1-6	TGTGCCAGCAGCGTGGACAGGGCTTCACCCCTCCACTTT	CASSVDRASPLHF
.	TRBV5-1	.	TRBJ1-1	TGCGCCAGCAGTCGGGACACGTTGAACACTGAAGCTTTCTTT	CASSRDTLNTEAFF
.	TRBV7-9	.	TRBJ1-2	TGTGCCAGCAGCTGGGCGGGGACTAACTATGGCTACACCTTC	CASSWAGTNYGYTF
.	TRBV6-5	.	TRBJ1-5	TGTGCCAGCAGTTACTCAGCGAATCAGCCCCAGCATTTT	CASSYSANQPQHF
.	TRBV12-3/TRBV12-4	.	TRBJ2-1	TGTGCCAGCAGTGTGAGGACAGCCGGTGAGCAGTTCTTC	CASSVRTAGEQFF
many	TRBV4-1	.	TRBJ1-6	TGCGCCAGCAGCCAAGATGAGGGACAACCGAATTCACCCCTCCACTTT	CASSQDEGQPNSPLHF
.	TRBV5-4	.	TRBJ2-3	TGTGCCAGCAGCGATAACGAACGCCTAGTCACAGATACGCAGTATTTT	CASSDNERLVTDTQYF
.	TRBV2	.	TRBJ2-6	TGTGCCAGCAATGGACCCCGTCTAGCCCGCTCTGGGGCCAACGTCCTGACTTTC	CASNGPRLARSGANVLTF
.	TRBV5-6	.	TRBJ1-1	TGTGCCAGCAGCTTGGGGGGTGGAGGCGAAGCTTTCTTT	CASSLGGGGEAFF
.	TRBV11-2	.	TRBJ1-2	TGTGCCAGCAGCCCCGGTCCGTTGAGGGGCTACACCTTC	CASSPGPLRGYTF
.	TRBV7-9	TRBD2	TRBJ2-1	TGTGCCAGCAGCTCCTTGGGACTAGCGGGAGTGAATGAGCAGTTCTTC	CASSSLGLAGVNEQFF
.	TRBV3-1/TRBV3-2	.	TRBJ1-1	TGTGCCAGCAGCCCGGGGGAGACTGAAGCTTTCTTT	CASSPGETEAFF
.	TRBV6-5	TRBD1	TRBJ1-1	TGTGCCAGCAGTTACACACAGGGGACCACTGAAGCTTTCTTT	CASSYTQGTTEAFF
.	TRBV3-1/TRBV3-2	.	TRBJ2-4	TGTGCCAGCAGCCAAGAAGAGTGGAGGACGCACATTCAGTACTTC	CASSQEEWRTHIQYF
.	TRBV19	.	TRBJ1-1	TGTGCCAGTAGTATTCTTCAGGGGCCAACTGAAGCTTTCTTT	CASSILQGPTEAFF
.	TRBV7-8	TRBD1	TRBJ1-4	TGTGCCAGCAGCTTCCAGACAGGGGGCCTTGAAAAACTGTTTTTT	CASSFQTGGLEKLFF
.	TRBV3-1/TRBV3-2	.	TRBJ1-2	TGTGCCAGCAGCCAGGGGGCCACAGGCTATGGCTACACCTTC	CASSQGATGYGYTF
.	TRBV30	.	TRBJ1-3	TGTGCCTGGTGGACAACCTTGGTCTCTGGAAACACCATATATTTT	CAWWTTLVSGNTIYF
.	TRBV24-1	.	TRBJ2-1	TGTGCCACACAGGGTTCATCAAGAGAGCAGTTCTTC	CATQGSSREQFF
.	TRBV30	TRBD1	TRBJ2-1	TGTGCCTGGAGTGTACTGGACAGGGGGTCTTACAATGAGCAGTTCTTC	CAWSVLDRGSYNEQFF
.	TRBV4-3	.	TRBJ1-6	TGCGCCAGCAGCCAAGATCAGTATACACCCCTCCACTTT	CASSQDQYTPLHF
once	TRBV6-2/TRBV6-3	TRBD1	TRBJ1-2	TGTGCCAGCAGTCATTTACAGGGGGCGATTTTTGGCTACACCTTC	CASSHLQGAIFGYTF
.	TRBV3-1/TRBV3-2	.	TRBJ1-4	TGTGCCAGCAGCCAAGAAGGGGGACGCGCGAGGTCAACTAATGAAAAACTGTTTTTT	CASSQEGGRARSTNEKLFF
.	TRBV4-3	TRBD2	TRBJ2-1	TGCGCCAGCAGCCAAGCGGGTAGCGGGAGGTACAATGAGCAGTTCTTC	CASSQAGSGRYNEQFF
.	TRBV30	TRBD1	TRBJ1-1	TGTGCCTGGACCTTACAGGGGGCAGGTAACACTGAAGCTTTCTTT	CAWTLQGAGNTEAFF
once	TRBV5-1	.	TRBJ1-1	TGCGCCAGCAGCTTAGGGCCAGGGATGAACACTGAAGCTTTCTTT	CASSLGPGMNTEAFF
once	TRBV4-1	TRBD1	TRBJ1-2	TGCGCCAGCAGCCCCCGCTTGGGACAGGGGGTAGTGAGCTACACCTTC	CASSPRLGQGVVSYTF
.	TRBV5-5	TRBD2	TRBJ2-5	TGTGCCAGCAGCGGAAGGTCACTAGCGGAACTTAAAGAGACCCAGTACTTC	CASSGRSLAELKETQYF
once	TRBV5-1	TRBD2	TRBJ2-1	TGCGCCAGCAGCTTATCGGGACTAGCGGGATATGAGCAGTTCTTC	CASSLSGLAGYEQFF
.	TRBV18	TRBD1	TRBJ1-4	TGTGCCAGCTCACCAACGGGACAGGATAATGAAAAACTGTTTTTT	CASSPTGQDNEKLFF
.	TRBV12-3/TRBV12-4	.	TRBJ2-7	TGTGCCAGCAGTTTAACTTACGAGCAGTACTTC	CASSLTYEQYF
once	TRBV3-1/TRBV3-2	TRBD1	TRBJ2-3	TGTGCCAGCAGCCGAGGGACAGATACAGATACGCAGTATTTT	CASSRGTDTDTQYF
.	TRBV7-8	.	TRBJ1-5	TGTGCCAGCAGCTTAGACTTACAGAACAATCAGCCCCAGCATTTT	CASSLDLQNNQPQHF
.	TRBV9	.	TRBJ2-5	TGTGCCAGCAGCGTAGGAGGGAGGGGGGAGACCCAGTACTTC	CASSVGGRGETQYF
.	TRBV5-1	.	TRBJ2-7	TGCGCCAGCAAACCTACCGCGGGACAGACCTACGAGCAGTACTTC	CASKPTAGQTYEQYF
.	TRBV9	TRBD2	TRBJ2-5	TGTGCCAGCAGCGTAGCCCCTAGCGGGGGGAGGGGGACCCAGTACTTC	CASSVAPSGGRGTQYF
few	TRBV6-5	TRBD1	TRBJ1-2	TGTGCCAGCAGCGGCACGGCAGGGGGCGCTGGCTACACCTTC	CASSGTAGGAGYTF
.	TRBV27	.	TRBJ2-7	TGTGCCAGCAGGATTAACTACCTGGGGGGTCCATACGAGCAGTACTTC	CASRINYLGGPYEQYF
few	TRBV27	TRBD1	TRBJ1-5	TGTGCCAGCAGTTTTCACAGGGGAGGCGATCAGCCCCAGCATTTT	CASSFHRGGDQPQHF
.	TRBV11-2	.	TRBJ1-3	TGTGCCTCCGAGGAGACTGGAAACACCATATATTTT	CASEETGNTIYF
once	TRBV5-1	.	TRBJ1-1	TGCGCCAGCAGCCCCGGCAGGGATTCTGAAGCTTTCTTT	CASSPGRDSEAFF
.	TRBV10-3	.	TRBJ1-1	TGTGCCATCAGTGAAAGTCACAAGTTGAACACTGAAGCTTTCTTT	CAISESHKLNTEAFF
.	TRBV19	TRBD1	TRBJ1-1	TGTGCCAGTAAAGGGGGTTGGGACAGAAGATTGAACACTGAAGCTTTCTTT	CASKGGWDRRLNTEAFF
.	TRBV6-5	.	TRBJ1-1	TGTGCCAGCATCCTAACGGGGATGAACACTGAAGCTTTCTTT	CASILTGMNTEAFF
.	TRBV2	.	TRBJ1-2	TGTGCCAGAGGACGTCGGACTCAGGAGGGCTACACCTTC	CARGRRTQEGYTF
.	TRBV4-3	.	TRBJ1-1	TGCGCCAGCAGCCTAAACACCCTGACAGTGAACACTGAAGCTTTCTTT	CASSLNTLTVNTEAFF
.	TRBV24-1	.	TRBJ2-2	TGTGCCACCAGTGACAGGGCCACCGGGGAGCTGTTTTTT	CATSDRATGELFF
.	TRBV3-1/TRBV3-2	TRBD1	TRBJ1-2	TGTGCCGCTTCGACAGGGGGGTTTCGCGGCTATGGCTACACCTTC	CAASTGGFRGYGYTF
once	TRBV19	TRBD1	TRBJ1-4	TGTGCCAGTAGTACGGGGCCTCGACAGGGGGGTCGGGAAAAACTGTTTTTT	CASSTGPRQGGREKLFF
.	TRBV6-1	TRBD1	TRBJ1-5	TGTGCCAGCAGTGAACAGGGGGAACAGCCCCAGCATTTT	CASSEQGEQPQHF
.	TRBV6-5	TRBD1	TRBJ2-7	TGTGCCAGCGTCAGGCAGGGACAGTACGAGCAGTACTTC	CASVRQGQYEQYF
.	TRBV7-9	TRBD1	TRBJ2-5	TGTGCCAGCAGCTACCGGACAGGGGTGCAAGAGACCCAGTACTTC	CASSYRTGVQETQYF
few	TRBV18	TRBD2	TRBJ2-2	TGTGCCAGCTCACCAAGTCCGGGTAGCGGGAGAACCGGGGAGCTGTTTTTT	CASSPSPGSGRTGELFF
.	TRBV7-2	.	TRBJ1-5	TGTGCCAGCAGCCTACCGGGACTTAATCAGCCCCAGCATTTT	CASSLPGLNQPQHF
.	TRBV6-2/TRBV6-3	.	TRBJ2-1	TGTGCCAGCAGTTACCCCCTGGGGGGGGGCAATCGAAATGAGCAGTTCTTC	CASSYPLGGGNRNEQFF
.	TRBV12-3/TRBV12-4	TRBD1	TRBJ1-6	TGTGCCAGTAGCCCAGGGGGGTACTCACCCCTCCACTTT	CASSPGGYSPLHF